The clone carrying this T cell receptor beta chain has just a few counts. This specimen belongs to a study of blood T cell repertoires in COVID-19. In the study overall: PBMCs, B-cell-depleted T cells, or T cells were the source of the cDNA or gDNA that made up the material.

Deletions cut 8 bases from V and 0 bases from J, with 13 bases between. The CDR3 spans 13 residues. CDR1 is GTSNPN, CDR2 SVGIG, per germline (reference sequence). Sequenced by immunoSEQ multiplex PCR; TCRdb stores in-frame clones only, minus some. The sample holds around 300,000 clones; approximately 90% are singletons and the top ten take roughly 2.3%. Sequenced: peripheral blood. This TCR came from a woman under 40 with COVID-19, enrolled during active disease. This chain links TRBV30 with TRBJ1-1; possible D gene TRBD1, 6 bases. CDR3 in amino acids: CAADRTLNTEAFF. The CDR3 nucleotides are TGTGCCGCCGACAGGACTTTGAACACTGAAGCTTTCTTT. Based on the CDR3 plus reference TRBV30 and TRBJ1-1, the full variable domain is SQTIHQWPATLVQPVGSPLSLECTVEGTSNPNLYWYRQAAGRGLQLLFYSVGIGQISSEVPQNLSASRPQDRQFILSSKKLLLSDSGFYLCAADRTLNTEAFFGQGTRLTVV.